This T cell receptor (beta chain) was captured by sequencing in a study of monozygotic twins with inflammatory bowel disease. In the case of this clonotype: The antigen is not known.

This CDR3 contains 15 residues. CDR1 is MNHEY, CDR2 SVGEGT, per germline. Overall study results and limits: Fewer shared clonotypes with others were found in IBD patients than in healthy twins, especially with disease activity.

Template switching added UMIs carrying a 6-nucleotide sample barcode. TCRdb reanalyzed the 5' RACE reads and collapses them to one entry per CDR3 protein, without DNA. Seen in this sample are about 420,000 distinct CDR3 sequences; the ten most common clones hold approximately 2.3%. This sequence joins TRBV6-2 or TRBV6-3 and TRBJ2-5; TCRdb indicates TRBD2, and absent DNA this call remains unverified. This TCR was sampled from a human donor with ulcerative colitis or Crohn's disease, or a healthy co-twin of an affected twin (not recorded which). Sequencing was done on a sample of blood. CDR3 amino acids: CASSQLAGVGETQYF.